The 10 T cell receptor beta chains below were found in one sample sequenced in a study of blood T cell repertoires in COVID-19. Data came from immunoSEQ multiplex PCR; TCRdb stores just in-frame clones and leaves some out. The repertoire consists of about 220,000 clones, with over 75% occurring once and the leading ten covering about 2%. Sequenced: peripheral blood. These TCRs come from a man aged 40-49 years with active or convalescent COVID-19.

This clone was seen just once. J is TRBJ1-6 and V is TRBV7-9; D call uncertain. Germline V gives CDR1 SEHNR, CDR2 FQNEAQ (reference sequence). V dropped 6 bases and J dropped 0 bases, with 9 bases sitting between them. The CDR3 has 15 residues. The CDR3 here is CASRRTSSYNSPLHF. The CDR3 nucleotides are TGTGCCAGCAGACGTACGAGCTCCTATAATTCACCCCTCCACTTT.

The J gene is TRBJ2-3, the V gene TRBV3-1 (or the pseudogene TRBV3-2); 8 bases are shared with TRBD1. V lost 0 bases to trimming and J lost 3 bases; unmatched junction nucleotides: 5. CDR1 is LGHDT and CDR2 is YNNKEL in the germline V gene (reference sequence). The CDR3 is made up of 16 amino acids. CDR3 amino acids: CASSQDPQGATDTQYF. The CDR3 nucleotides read TGTGCCAGCAGCCAAGATCCCCAGGGGGCGACAGATACGCAGTATTTT.

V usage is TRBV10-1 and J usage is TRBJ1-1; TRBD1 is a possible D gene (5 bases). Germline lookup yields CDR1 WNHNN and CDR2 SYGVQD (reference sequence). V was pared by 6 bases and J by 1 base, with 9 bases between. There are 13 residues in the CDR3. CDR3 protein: CASSRTTNTEAFF. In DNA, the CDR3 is TGCGCCAGCAGCCGGACAACGAACACTGAAGCTTTCTTT.

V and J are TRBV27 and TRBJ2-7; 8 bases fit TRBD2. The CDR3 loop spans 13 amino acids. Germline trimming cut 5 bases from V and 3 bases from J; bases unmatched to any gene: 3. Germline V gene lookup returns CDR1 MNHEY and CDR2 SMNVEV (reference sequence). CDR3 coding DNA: TGTGCCAGCAGTCCGGGACTAGTCTACGAGCAGTACTTC. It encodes CASSPGLVYEQYF.

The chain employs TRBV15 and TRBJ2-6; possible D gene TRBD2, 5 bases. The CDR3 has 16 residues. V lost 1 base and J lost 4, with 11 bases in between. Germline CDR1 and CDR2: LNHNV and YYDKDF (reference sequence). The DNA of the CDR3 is TGTGCCACCAGCAGAGCGGGGATGGGCGGGGCCAACGTCCTGACTTTC. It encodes CATSRAGMGGANVLTF.

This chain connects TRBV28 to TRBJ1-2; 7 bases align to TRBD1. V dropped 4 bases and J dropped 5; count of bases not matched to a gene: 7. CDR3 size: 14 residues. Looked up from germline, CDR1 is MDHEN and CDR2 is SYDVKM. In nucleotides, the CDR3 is TGTGCCAGCAGTTCAGGGGGTTCATGGTATGGCTACACCTTC. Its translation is CASSSGGSWYGYTF.

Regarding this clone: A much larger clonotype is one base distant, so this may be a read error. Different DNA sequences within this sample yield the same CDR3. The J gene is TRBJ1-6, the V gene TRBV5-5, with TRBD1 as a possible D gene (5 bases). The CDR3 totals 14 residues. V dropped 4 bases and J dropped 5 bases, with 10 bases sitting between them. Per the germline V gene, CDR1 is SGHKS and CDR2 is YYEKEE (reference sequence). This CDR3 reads CASSAGRNNSPLHF. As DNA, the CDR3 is TGTGCCAGCAGCGCGGGACGGAATAATTCACCCCTCCACTTT.

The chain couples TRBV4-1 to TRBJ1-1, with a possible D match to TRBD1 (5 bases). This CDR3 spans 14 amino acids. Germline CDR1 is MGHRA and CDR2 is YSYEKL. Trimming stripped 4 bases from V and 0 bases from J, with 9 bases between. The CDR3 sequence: CASSLTGLNTEAFF. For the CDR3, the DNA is TGCGCCAGCAGCCTAACAGGTTTGAACACTGAAGCTTTCTTT.

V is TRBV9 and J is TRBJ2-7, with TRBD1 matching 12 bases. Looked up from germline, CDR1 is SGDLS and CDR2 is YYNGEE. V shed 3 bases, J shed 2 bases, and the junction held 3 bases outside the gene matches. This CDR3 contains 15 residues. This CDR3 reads CASSAGTGGPYEQYF. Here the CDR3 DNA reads TGTGCCAGCAGCGCTGGGACAGGGGGCCCCTACGAGCAGTACTTC.

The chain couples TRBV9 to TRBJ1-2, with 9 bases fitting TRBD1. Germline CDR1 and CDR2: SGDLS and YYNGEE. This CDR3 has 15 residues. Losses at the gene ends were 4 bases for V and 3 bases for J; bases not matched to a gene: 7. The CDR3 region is CASSPLDRGDYGYTF. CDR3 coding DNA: TGTGCCAGCAGCCCTTTGGACAGGGGTGACTATGGCTACACCTTC.